The present TCR beta chain was sequenced within a study of CD4 T cells in relation to SARS-CoV-2 and coronaviruses. The junction had 8 bases not matched to a gene; V was cut back by 6 bases and J by 4 bases. The germline V gene encodes CDR1 SNHLY and CDR2 FYNNEI. The CDR3 runs 15 residues. Produced via immunoSEQ multiplex PCR; TCRdb's table is partial and in-frame only. This sample has about 56,000 clones, with about 90% found just once. The chain combines TRBV2 with TRBJ2-2, with 7 bases identical to TRBD1. The clonotype comes from an adult with COVID-19. Material for sequencing was naive CD4+ T cells from PBMCs. The subset is: naive CD4+ T cells isolated by negative enrichment. CDR3 in amino acids: CASRGDRAGTGELFF. The CDR3 region has the DNA TGTGCCAGCAGGGGAGACAGGGCTGGCACCGGGGAGCTGTTTTTT.